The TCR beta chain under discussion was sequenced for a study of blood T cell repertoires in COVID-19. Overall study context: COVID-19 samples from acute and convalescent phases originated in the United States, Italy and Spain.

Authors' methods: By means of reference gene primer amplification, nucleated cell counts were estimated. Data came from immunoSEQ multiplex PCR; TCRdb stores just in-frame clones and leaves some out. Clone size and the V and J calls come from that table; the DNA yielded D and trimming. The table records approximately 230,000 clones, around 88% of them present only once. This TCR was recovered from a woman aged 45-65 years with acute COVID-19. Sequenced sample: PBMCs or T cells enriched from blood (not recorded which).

The CDR3 DNA reads TGTGCCAGCAGCTCGCCGGGACACCTCACAGATACGCAGTATTTT. This sequence encodes CASSSPGHLTDTQYF. The V call is TRBV5-4, the J call TRBJ2-3; possible D gene TRBD1, 6 bases. Trimming took 3 bases from V and 2 from J, leaving 13 bases between them. Germline loops: CDR1 SGHNT, CDR2 YYREEE (reference sequence). The CDR3 covers 15 residues.